This TCR beta chain derives from a study of cytomegalovirus exposure and HLA in healthy donors. V was pared by 11 bases and J by 2 bases, with 15 bases between. This CDR3 region has 13 residues. Germline assignment: CDR1 SNHLY and CDR2 FYNNEI. The PCR ran on 60 Vbeta and 13 Jbeta primers. Authors' data handling: In a later analysis, tens of millions of unique TCR beta chains included roughly 11 million shared by two or more donors. Only in-frame clones appear in the TCRdb table, and some are missing; sequencing was by immunoSEQ multiplex PCR. That table gives V, J and clone size, and the DNA gave D and trimming. Of approximately 290,000 clones listed, about four fifths were seen once; the top ten hold about 0.3%. Study-level points and caveats: Associated with cytomegalovirus, according to the listing, were around 170 TCR beta chains. It was confirmed in vitro that a few of the CMV-associated chains were specific for CMV antigens. The study found most TCR sequences rare, yet found some public TCRs in many donors.

About this clone: The antigen remains undetermined.

The chain couples TRBV2 to TRBJ2-5; TRBD1 might be the D (6 bases). The receptor was derived from a girl aged 2-10 years in good health and CMV-seronegative. The sample taken for sequencing was PBMCs. CDR3 in amino acids: CAGHRALQETQYF. The CDR3 DNA reads TGTGCCGGTCACAGGGCCCTACAAGAGACCCAGTACTTC.